The present T cell receptor beta chain was sequenced within a study of CD8 T cells in ankylosing spondylitis. Trimming took 6 bases from V and 5 from J; bases not matched to a gene: 11. The CDR3 consists of 15 residues. Germline-derived CDR1 and CDR2 are SGHTA and FQGNSA. It was by quantitative 5'-RACE with molecular barcodes that TCR beta libraries were made. MiXCR was run by TCRdb on the 5' RACE reads, yielding one entry per CDR3 protein. In the table there are 150,000 to 200,000 distinct CDR3 sequences, 18% of which are singletons. The sample holds many counts of this clonotype. Antigen unknown. Study-level findings and limits: Earlier reports found some motif variants in synovial fluid and blood in reactive arthritis. Blood from ankylosing spondylitis patients appeared to carry a characteristic roughly eight-variant TCR beta motif. Significantly higher representation of disease-linked clones was reported for matched ankylosing spondylitis synovial fluid.

The source is a male donor aged 10-29 years with ankylosing spondylitis or in good health (not recorded which). Sequenced: blood, either unsorted or a sorted T cell fraction (not recorded which). The chain employs TRBV7-2 and TRBJ2-3; 7 bases agree with TRBD2. The CDR3 DNA reads TGTGCCAGCAGGCCGACTAGCAGTTTAGGAGATACGCAGTATTTT. This gives the protein CASRPTSSLGDTQYF.